This T cell receptor (beta chain) was identified during a study of blood T cells in healthy people across ages. For this clonotype: A clone one base away is much larger, so this may be a read error.

Through a sample-barcoded 5' primer and a J-beta primer mix, a second PCR was run for roughly 6 to 12 cycles. One entry per CDR3 protein results from TCRdb running MiXCR on the 5' RACE reads. The sample consists of 1.5 million to 2 million distinct CDR3 sequences, approximately 28% of them appearing once. Germline CDR1 is MNHNY and CDR2 is SVGAGI (reference sequence). This CDR3 comprises 15 residues. This receptor was identified in a woman aged 25-40 years in good health. The specimen sequenced was blood. This chain uses TRBV6-6 with TRBJ2-1; D is possibly TRBD1 or TRBD2 (5 bases each). In DNA form, the CDR3 reads TGTGCCAGCAGTGAGGCAGGGAGCTCCGACAATGAGCAGTTCTTC. It encodes CASSEAGSSDNEQFF.